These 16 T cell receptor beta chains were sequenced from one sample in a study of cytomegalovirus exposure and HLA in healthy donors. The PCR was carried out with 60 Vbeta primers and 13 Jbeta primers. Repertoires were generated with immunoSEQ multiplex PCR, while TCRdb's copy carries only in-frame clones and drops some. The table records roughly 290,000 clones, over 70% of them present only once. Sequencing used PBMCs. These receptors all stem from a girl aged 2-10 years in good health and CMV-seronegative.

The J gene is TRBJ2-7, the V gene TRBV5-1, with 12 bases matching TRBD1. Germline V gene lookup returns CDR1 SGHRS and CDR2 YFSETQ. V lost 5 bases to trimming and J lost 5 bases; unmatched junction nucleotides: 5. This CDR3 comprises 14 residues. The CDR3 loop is CASRSGTGGDEQYF. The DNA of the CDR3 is TGCGCCAGCAGATCCGGGACAGGGGGCGACGAGCAGTACTTC.

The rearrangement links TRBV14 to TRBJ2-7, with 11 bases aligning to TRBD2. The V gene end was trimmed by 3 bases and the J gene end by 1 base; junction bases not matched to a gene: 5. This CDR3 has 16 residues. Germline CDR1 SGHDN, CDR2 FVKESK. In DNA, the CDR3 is TGTGCCAGCAGCCACGGAGGGACTAGCGGTTCCTACGAGCAGTACTTC. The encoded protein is CASSHGGTSGSYEQYF.

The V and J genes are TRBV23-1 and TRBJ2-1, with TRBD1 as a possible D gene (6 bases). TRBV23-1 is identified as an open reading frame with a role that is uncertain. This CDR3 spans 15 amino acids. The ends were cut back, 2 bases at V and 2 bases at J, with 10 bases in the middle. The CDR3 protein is CASSQPTGPYNEQFF. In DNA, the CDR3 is TGCGCCAGCAGTCAACCGACAGGACCCTACAATGAGCAGTTCTTC.

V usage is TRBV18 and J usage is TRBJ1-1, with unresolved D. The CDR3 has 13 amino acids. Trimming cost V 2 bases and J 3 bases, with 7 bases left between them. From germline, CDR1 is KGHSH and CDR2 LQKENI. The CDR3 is CASSPTVDTEAFF. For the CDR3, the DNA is TGTGCCAGCTCACCAACGGTGGACACTGAAGCTTTCTTT.

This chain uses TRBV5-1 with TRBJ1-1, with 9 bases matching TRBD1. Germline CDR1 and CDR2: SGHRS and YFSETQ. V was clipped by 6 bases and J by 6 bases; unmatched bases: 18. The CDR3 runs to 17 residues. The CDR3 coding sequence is TGCGCCAGCACCCGAGGGGACAGGGCAATCCGTTGGTCTGAAGCTTTCTTT. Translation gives CASTRGDRAIRWSEAFF. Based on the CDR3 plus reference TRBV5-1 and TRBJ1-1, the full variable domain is KAGVTQTPRYLIKTRGQQVTLSCSPISGHRSVSWYQQTPGQGLQFLFEYFSETQRNKGNFPGRFSGRQFSNSRSEMNVSTLELGDSALYLCASTRGDRAIRWSEAFFGQGTRLTVV.

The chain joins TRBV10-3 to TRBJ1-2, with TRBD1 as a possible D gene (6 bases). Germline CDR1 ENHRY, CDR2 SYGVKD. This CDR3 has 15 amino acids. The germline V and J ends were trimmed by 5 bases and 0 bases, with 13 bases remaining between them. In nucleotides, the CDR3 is TGTGCCATCAGTCCTCAACAGGGAGCTAACTATGGCTACACCTTC. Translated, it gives CAISPQQGANYGYTF.

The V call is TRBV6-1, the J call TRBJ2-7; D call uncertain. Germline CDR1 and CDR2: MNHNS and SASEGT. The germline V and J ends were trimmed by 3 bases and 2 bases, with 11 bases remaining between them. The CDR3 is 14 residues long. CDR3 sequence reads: CASSDSQEAYEQYF. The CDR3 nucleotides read TGTGCCAGCAGTGATAGTCAGGAAGCCTACGAGCAGTACTTC.

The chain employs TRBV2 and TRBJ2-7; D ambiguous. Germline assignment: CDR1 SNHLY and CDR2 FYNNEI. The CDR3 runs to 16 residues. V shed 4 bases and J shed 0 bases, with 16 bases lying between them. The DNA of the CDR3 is TGTGCCAGCAGTGGATCCCTAACCCTGAGCTCCTACGAGCAGTACTTC. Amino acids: CASSGSLTLSSYEQYF.

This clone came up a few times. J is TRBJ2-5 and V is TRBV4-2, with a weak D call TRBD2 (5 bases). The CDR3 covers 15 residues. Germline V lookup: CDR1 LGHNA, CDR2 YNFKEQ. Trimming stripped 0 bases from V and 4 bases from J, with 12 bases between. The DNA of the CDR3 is TGTGCCAGCAGCCAAGAGGGATTGGGAGTAGAGACCCAGTACTTC. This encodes CASSQEGLGVETQYF.

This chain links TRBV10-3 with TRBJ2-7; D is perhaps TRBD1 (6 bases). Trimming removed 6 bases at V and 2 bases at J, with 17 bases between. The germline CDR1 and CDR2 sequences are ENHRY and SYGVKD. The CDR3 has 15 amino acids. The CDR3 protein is CAISRGRGDTYEQYF. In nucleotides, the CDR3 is TGTGCCATCAGCCGAGGCCGAGGGGACACCTACGAGCAGTACTTC.

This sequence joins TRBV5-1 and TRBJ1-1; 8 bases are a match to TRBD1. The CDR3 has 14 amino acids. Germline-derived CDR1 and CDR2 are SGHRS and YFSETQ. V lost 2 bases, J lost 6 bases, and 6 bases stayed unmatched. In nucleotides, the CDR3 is TGCGCCAGCAGCTTTTCAGGGGGCGCGCCTGAAGCTTTCTTT. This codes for CASSFSGGAPEAFF.

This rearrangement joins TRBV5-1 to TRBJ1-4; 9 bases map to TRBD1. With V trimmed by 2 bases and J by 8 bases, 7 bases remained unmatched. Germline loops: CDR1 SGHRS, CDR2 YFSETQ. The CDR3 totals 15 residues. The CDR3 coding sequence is TGCGCCAGCAGCTTCGTCGGGACAGGGACGGAAAAACTGTTTTTT. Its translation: CASSFVGTGTEKLFF.

The CDR3 reads CASSRDRGLGNYGYTF. For the CDR3, the DNA is TGTGCCAGCAGTCGGGACAGGGGGCTCGGAAACTATGGCTACACCTTC. The rearrangement links TRBV9 to TRBJ1-2; TRBD1 matches at 12 bases. Trimming took 5 bases from V and 2 from J; bases not matched to a gene: 7. The CDR3 length is 16 residues. Germline values: CDR1 SGDLS, CDR2 YYNGEE.

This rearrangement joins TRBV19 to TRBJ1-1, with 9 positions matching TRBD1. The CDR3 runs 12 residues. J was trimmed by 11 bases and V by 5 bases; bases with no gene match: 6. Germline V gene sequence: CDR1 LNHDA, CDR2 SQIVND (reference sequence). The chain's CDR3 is CASSVPGQGAFF. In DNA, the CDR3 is TGTGCCAGTAGTGTGCCGGGACAGGGTGCTTTCTTT.

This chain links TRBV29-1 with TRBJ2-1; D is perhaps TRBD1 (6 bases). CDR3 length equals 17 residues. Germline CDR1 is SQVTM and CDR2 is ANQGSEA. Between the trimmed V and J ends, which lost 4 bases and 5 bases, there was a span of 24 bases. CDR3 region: CSVAGTLINWGHNEQFF. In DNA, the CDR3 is TGCAGCGTTGCAGGGACACTAATTAACTGGGGACACAATGAGCAGTTCTTC.

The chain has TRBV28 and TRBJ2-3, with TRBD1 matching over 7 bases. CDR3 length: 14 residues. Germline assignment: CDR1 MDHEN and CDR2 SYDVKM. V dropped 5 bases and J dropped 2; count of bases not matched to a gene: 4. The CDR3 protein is CASSPGQATDTQYF. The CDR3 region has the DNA TGTGCCAGCAGTCCTGGACAGGCCACAGATACGCAGTATTTT.